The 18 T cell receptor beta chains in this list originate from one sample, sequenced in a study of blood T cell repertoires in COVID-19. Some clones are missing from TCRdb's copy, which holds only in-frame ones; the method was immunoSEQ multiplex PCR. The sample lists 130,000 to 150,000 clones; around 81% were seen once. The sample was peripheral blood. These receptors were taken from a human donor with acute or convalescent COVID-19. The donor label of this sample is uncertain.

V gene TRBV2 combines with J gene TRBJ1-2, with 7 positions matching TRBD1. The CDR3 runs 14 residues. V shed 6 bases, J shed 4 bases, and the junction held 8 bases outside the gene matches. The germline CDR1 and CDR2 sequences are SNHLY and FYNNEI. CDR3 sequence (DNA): TGTGCCAGCAGGGGGGACAGCGGATCCTATGGCTACACCTTC. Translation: CASRGDSGSYGYTF.

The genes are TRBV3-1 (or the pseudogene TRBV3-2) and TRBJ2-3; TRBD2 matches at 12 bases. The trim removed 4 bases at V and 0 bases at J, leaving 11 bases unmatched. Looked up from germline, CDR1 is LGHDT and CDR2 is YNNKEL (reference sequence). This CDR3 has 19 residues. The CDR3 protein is CASSRSLAGGTLSTDTQYF. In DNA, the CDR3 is TGTGCCAGCAGCCGATCACTAGCGGGGGGCACCTTGAGCACAGATACGCAGTATTTT.

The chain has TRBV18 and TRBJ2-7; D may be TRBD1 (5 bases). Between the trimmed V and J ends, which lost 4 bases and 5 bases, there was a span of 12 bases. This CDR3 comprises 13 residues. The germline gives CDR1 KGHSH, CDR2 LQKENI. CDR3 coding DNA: TGTGCCAGCTCACTCCAGGGTTTTGACGAGCAGTACTTC. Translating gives CASSLQGFDEQYF.

In DNA form, the CDR3 reads TGTGCCAGCAGTTTATCCTCTTCAGTGAACACTGAAGCTTTCTTT. Protein sequence: CASSLSSSVNTEAFF. V is TRBV27 and J is TRBJ1-1, with D unclear. Trimming cost V 0 bases and J 0 bases, with 8 bases left between them. CDR1 is MNHEY and CDR2 is SMNVEV in the germline V gene (reference sequence). CDR3 size: 15 residues.

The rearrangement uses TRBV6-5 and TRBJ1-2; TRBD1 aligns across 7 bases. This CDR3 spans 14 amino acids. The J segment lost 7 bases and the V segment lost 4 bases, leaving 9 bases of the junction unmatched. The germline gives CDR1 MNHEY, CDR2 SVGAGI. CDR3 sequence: CASSSPRTGGGYTF. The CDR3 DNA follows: TGTGCCAGCAGTTCCCCCCGGACAGGCGGTGGCTACACCTTC.

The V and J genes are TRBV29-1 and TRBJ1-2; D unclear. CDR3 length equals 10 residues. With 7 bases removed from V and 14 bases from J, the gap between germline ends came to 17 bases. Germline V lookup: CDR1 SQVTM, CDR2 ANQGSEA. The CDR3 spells CSASLTPSTF. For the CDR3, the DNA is TGCAGCGCCTCGTTGACTCCCTCAACCTTC.

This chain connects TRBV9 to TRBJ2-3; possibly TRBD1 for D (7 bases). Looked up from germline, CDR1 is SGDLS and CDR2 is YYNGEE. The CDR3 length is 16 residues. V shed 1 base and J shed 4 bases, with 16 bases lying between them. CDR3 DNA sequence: TGTGCCAGCAGCGTATCAGGGGGGTATGTACCAGATACGCAGTATTTT. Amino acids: CASSVSGGYVPDTQYF.

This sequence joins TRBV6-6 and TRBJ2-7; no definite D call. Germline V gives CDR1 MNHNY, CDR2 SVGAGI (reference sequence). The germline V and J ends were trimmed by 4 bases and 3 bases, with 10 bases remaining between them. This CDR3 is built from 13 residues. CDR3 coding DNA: TGTGCCAGCAGTTTCCGACTTGGCTACGAGCAGTACTTC. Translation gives CASSFRLGYEQYF.

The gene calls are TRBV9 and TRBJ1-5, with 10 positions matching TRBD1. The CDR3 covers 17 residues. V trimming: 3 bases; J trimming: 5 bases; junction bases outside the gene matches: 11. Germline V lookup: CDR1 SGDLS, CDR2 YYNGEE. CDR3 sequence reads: CASSERVRDRGDQPQHF. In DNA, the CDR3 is TGTGCCAGCAGCGAACGAGTCCGGGACAGGGGCGATCAGCCCCAGCATTTT.

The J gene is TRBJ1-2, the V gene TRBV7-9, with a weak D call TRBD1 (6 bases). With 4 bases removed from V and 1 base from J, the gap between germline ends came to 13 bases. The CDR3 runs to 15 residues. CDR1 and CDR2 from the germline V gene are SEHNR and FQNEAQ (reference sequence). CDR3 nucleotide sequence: TGTGCCAGCAGCTCTACGACAGGTTTTAACTATGGCTACACCTTC. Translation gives CASSSTTGFNYGYTF.

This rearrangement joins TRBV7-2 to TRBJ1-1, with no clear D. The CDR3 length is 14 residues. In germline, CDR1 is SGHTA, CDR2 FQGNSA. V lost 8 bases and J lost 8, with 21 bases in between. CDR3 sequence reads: CASREGSQFPEAFF. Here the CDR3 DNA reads TGTGCCAGCCGGGAGGGCAGCCAGTTCCCCGAAGCTTTCTTT.

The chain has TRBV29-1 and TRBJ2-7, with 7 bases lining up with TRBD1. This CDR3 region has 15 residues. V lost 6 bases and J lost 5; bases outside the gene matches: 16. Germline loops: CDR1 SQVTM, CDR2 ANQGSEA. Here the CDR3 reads CSVWFGGQSKHEQYF. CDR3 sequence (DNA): TGCAGCGTCTGGTTTGGGGGACAGAGCAAGCACGAGCAGTACTTC.

CDR3 in amino acids: CAWSVGEREKLFF. The CDR3 bases are TGTGCCTGGAGTGTAGGGGAAAGAGAAAAACTGTTTTTT. This chain uses TRBV30 with TRBJ1-4; D may be TRBD1 (5 bases). Trimming stripped 0 bases from V and 8 bases from J, with 10 bases between. The CDR3 has 13 amino acids. CDR1 is GTSNPN and CDR2 is SVGIG in the germline V gene (reference sequence).

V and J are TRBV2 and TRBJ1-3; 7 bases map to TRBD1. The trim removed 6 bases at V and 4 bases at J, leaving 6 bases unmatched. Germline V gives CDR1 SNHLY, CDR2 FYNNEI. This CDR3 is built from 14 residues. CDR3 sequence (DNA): TGTGCCAGCAGACCAACAGGGGAGGGAAACACCATATATTTT. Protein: CASRPTGEGNTIYF.

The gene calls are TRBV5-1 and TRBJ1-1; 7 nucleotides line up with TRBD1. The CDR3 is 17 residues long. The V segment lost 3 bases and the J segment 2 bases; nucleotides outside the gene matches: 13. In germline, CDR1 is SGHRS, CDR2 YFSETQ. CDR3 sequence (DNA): TGCGCCAGCAGCTGGGGACAGTCTAGGTCCGGAAACACTGAAGCTTTCTTT. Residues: CASSWGQSRSGNTEAFF.

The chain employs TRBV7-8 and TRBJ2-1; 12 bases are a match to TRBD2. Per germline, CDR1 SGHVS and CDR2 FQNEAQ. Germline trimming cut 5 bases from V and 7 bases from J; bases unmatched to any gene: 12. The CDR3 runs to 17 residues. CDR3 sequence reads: CASSPASGGAYRNEQFF. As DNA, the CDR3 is TGTGCCAGCAGCCCCGCTAGCGGGGGGGCTTATAGAAATGAGCAGTTCTTC.

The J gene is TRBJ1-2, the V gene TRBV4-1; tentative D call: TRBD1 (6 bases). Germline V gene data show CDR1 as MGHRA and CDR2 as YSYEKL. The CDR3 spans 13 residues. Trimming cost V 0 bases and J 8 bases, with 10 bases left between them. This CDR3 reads CASSQEAGEGYTF. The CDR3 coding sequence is TGCGCCAGCAGCCAAGAGGCAGGGGAGGGCTACACCTTC.

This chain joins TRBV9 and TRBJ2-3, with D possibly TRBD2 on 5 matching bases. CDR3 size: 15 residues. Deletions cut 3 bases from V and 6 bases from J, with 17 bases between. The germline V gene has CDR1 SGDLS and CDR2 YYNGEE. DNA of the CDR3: TGTGCCAGCAGCGCCCTGGACTTTCTTGGGGATACGCAGTATTTT. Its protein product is CASSALDFLGDTQYF.